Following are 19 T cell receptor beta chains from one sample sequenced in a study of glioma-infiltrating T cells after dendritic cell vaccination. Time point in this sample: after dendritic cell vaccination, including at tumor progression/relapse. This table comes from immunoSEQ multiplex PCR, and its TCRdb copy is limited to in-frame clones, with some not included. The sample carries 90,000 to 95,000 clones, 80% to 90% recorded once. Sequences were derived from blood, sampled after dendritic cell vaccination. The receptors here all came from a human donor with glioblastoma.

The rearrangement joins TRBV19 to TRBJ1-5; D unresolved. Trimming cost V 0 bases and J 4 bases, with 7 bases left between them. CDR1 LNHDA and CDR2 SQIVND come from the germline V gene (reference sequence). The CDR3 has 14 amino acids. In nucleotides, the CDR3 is TGTGCCAGTAGTATAGAGGGCCTTAATCAGCCCCAGCATTTT. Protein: CASSIEGLNQPQHF.

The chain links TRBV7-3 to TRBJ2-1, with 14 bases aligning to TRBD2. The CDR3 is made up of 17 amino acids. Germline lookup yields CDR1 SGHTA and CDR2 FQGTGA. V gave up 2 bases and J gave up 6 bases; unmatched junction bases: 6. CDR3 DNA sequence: TGTGCCAGCAGCTTACGATGGGGACTAGCGGGAGCCAATGAGCAGTTCTTC. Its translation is CASSLRWGLAGANEQFF.

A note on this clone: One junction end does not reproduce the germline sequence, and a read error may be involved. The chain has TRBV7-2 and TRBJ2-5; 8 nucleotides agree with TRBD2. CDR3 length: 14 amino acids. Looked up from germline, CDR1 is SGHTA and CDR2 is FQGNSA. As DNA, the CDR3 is TGTGCCAGCAGTCAAGGGACTAGGGGAGAGGCCCAGTACTTC. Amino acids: CASSQGTRGEAQYF. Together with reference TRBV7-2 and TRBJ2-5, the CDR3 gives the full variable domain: GAGVSQSPSNKVTEKGKDVELRCDPISGHTALYWYRQSLGQGLEFLIYFQGNSAPDKSGLPSDRFSAERTGGSVSTLTIQRTQQEDSAVYLCASSQGTRGEAQYFGPGTRLLVL.

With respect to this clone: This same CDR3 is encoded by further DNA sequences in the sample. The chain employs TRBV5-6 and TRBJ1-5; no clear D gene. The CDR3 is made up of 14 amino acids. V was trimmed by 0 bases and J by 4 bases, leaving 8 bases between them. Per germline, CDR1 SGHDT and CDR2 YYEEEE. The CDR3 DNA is TGTGCCAGCAGCTTGGGTCAGGTTAATCAGCCCCAGCATTTT. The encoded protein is CASSLGQVNQPQHF.

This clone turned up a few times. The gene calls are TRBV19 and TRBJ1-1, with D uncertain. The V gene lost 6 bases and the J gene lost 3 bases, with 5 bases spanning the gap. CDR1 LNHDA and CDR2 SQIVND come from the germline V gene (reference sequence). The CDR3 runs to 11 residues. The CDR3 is CASSSYTEAFF. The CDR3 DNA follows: TGTGCCAGTAGCTCGTACACTGAAGCTTTCTTT.

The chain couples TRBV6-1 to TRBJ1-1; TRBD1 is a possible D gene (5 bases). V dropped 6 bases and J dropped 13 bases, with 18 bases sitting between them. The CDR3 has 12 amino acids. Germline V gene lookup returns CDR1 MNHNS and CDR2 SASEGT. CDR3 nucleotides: TGTGCCAGCAGCCGAACAGGTCAGACTTATTTCTTT. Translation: CASSRTGQTYFF.

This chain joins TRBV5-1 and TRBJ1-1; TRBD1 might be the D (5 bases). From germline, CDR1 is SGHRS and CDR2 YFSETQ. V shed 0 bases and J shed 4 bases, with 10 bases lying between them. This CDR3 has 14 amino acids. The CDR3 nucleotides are TGCGCCAGCAGCTTGGTAGGGGAGGGCACTGAAGCTTTCTTT. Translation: CASSLVGEGTEAFF.

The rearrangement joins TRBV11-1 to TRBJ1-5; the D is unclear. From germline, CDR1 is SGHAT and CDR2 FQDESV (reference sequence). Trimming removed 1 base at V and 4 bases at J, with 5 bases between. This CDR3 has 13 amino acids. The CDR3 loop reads CASSLEINQPQHF. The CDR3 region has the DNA TGTGCCAGCAGCTTAGAAATAAATCAGCCCCAGCATTTT.

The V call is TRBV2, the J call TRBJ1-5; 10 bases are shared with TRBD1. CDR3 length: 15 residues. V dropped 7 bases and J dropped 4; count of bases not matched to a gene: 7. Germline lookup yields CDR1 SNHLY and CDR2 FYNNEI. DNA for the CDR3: TGTGCCAGCAACGACAGGGGGCTAAGAAATCAGCCCCAGCATTTT. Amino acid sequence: CASNDRGLRNQPQHF.

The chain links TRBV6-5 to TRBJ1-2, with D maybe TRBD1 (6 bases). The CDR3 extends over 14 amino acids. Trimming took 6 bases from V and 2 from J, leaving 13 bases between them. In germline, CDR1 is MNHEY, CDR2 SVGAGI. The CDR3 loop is CASRLQGRNYGYTF. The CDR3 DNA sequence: TGTGCCAGCAGATTACAGGGTCGCAACTATGGCTACACCTTC.

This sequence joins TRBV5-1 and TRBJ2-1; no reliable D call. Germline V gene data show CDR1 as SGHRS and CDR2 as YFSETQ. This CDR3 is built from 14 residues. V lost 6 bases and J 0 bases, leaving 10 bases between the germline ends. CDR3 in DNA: TGCGCCAGCACTATGCGCGACTCCTACAATGAGCAGTTCTTC. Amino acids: CASTMRDSYNEQFF.

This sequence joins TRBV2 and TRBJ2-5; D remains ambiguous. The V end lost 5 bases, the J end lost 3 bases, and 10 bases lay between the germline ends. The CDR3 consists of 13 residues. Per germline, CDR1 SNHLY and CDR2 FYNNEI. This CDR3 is CASSSSIKETQYF. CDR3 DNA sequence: TGTGCCAGCAGTAGCTCGATAAAAGAGACCCAGTACTTC.

The CDR3 protein is CASSRGNSGNTIYF. In DNA, the CDR3 is TGTGCCAGCAGCCGGGGGAACTCTGGAAACACCATATATTTT. The chain is built from TRBV9 and TRBJ1-3, with D perhaps TRBD1 (5 bases). The CDR3 contains 14 residues. CDR1 and CDR2 from the germline V gene are SGDLS and YYNGEE. V lost 4 bases and J lost 0, with 8 bases in between.

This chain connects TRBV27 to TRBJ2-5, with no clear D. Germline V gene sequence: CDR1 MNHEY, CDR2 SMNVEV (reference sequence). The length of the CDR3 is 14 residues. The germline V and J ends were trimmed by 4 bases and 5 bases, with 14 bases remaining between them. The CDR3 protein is CASSSVLAVETQYF. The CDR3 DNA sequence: TGTGCCAGCAGTTCCGTCCTTGCGGTGGAGACCCAGTACTTC.

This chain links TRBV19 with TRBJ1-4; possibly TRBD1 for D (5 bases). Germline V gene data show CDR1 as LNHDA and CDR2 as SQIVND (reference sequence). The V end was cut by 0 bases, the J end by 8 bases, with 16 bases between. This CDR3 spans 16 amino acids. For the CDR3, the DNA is TGTGCCAGTAGTATAGAAGGGGCCCCCGGAAGGGAAAAACTGTTTTTT. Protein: CASSIEGAPGREKLFF.

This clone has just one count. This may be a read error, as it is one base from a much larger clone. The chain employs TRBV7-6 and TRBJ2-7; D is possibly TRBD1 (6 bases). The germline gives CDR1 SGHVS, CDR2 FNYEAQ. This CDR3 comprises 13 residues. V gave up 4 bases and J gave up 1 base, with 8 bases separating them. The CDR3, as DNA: TGTGCCAGCAGCTCCACAGGGTCCTACGAGCAGTACTTC. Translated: CASSSTGSYEQYF.

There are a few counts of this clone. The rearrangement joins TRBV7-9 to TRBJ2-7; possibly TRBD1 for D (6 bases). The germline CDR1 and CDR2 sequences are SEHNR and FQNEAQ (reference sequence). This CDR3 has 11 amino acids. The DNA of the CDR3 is TGTGCCAGCAGCCAACAGGGCCCCACCTTCGTC. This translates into CASSQQGPTFV.

Here the CDR3 reads CASSRLGLVWDEQFF. In nucleotides, the CDR3 is TGTGCCAGCAGCCGGCTAGGATTGGTCTGGGATGAGCAGTTCTTC. The chain combines TRBV9 with TRBJ2-1, with D hard to call. V lost 4 bases and J 8 bases, leaving 19 bases between the germline ends. Germline assignment: CDR1 SGDLS and CDR2 YYNGEE. This CDR3 has 15 residues.

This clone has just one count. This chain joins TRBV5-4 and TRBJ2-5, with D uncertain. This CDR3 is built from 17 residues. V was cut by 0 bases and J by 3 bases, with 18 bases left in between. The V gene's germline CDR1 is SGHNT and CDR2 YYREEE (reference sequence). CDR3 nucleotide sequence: TGTGCCAGCAGCTTGGGAGGCCCCCAACGAGTGAAAGAGACCCAGTACTTC. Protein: CASSLGGPQRVKETQYF.